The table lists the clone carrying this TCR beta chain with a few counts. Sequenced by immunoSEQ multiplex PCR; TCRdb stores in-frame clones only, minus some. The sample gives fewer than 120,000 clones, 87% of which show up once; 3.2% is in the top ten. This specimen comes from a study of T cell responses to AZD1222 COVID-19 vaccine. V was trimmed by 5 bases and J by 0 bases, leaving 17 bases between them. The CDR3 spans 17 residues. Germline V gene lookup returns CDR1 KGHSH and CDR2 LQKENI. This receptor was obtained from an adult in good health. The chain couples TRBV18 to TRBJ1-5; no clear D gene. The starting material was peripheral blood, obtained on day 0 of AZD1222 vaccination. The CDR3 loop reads CASSSSDLLGSNQPQHF. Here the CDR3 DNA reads TGTGCCAGCTCATCCTCGGACCTCCTGGGTAGCAATCAGCCCCAGCATTTT.